This T cell receptor beta chain was obtained from a study of blood T cell repertoires in COVID-19. Study information: Specimens from acute and convalescent COVID-19 originated in the United States, Italy and Spain. The cDNA or gDNA used as material had been derived from T cells, B-cell-depleted T cells, or PBMCs.

Per the original methods: Amplification from reference gene primers served as the basis for estimated nucleated cell counts. Some clones are missing from TCRdb's copy, which holds only in-frame ones; the method was immunoSEQ multiplex PCR. V and J calls plus clone size are reproduced from that table; the DNA served to infer D and trimming. The repertoire consists of over 25,000 clones, with 70% to 90% occurring once and the leading ten covering about 9.7%. Trimming took off 1 base at V and 7 bases at J, with 8 bases between the two ends. Germline loops: CDR1 ENHRY, CDR2 SYGVKD. The CDR3 covers 13 residues. This clone was detected only once.

Material for sequencing was peripheral blood. This chain links TRBV10-3 with TRBJ2-1; D ambiguous. The clonotype originates from a man older than 75 with active COVID-19. The CDR3 DNA reads as TGTGCCATCAGTGAGTTTCAGTTTAATGAGCAGTTCTTC. It specifies CAISEFQFNEQFF.